The T cell receptor (beta chain) under discussion was sequenced for a study of response to subunit inactivated influenza vaccine. Study-level results: Authors suggested seasonal influenza vaccinations each recruit few new T cells.

This clonotype was found many times. Its antigen is undetermined. The V end lost 4 bases, the J end lost 4 bases, and 8 bases lay between the germline ends. The CDR3 is 12 residues long. MiXCR, run by TCRdb on the RT-PCR reads, gives a single entry per CDR3 protein. Among about 520,000 distinct CDR3 sequences, approximately 7.8% were seen once, and the ten largest hold around 13%. This chain joins TRBV12-3 or TRBV12-4 and TRBJ2-7, with D possibly TRBD1 on 5 matching bases. The sample consisted of PBMCs from blood, taken less than 30 months after vaccination. This sequence was found in a man between 50 and 70 years old who received an inactivated influenza vaccine. The DNA for the CDR3 is TGTGCCAGCAGTTCCGACAGATACGAGCAGTACTTC. The encoded protein is CASSSDRYEQYF.